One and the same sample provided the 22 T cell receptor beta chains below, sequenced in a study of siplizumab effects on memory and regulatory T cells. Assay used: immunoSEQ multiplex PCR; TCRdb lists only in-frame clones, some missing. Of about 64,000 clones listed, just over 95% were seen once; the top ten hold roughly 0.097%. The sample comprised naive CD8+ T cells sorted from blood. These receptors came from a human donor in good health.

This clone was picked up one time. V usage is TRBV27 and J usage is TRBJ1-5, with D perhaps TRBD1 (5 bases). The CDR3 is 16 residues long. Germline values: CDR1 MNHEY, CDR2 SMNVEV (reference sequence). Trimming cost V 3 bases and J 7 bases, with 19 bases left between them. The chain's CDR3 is CASSFAPVGGNQPQHF. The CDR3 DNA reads TGTGCCAGCAGTTTCGCTCCCGTGGGGGGGAACCAGCCCCAGCATTTT.

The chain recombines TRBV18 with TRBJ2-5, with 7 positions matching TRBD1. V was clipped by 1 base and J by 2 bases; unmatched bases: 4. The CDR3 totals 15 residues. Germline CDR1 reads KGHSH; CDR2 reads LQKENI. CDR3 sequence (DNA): TGTGCCAGCTCACCACTTGGGACAGCTCAAGAGACCCAGTACTTC. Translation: CASSPLGTAQETQYF.

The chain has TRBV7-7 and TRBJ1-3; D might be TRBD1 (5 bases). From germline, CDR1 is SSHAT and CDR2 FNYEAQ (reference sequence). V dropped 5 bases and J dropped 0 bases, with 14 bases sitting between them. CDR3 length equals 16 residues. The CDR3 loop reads CASSPLGPGSGNTIYF. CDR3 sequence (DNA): TGTGCCAGCAGCCCCCTGGGACCGGGCTCTGGAAACACCATATATTTT.

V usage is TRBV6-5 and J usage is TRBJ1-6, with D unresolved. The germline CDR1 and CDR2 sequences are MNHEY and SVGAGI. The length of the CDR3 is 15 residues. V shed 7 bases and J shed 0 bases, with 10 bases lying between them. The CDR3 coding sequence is TGTGCCAGCACTAGAGGGAGCTCCTATAATTCACCCCTCCACTTT. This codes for CASTRGSSYNSPLHF.

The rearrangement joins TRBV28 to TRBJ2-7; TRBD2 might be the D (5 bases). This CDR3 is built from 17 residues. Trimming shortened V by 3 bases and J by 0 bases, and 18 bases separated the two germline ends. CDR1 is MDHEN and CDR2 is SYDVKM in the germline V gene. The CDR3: CASSLPRGLRSSYEQYF. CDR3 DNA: TGTGCCAGCAGTTTGCCCCGGGGTCTGAGGAGCTCCTACGAGCAGTACTTC. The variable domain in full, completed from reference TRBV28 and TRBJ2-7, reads DVKVTQSSRYLVKRTGEKVFLECVQDMDHENMFWYRQDPGLGLRLIYFSYDVKMKEKGDIPEGYSVSREKKERFSLILESASTNQTSMYLCASSLPRGLRSSYEQYFGPGTRLTVT.

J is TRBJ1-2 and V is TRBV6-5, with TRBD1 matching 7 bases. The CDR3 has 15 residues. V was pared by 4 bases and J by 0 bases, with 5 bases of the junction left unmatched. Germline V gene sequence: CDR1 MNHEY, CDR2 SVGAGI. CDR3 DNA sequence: TGTGCCAGCAGTTTGACAGGGAGTCCTAACTATGGCTACACCTTC. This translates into CASSLTGSPNYGYTF.

CDR3 DNA sequence: TGTGCCAGCAGCTTAGCGGCGACCTACGAGCAGTACTTC. Amino acids: CASSLAATYEQYF. This chain uses TRBV7-9 with TRBJ2-7; D is unclear. Per the germline V gene, CDR1 is SEHNR and CDR2 is FQNEAQ (reference sequence). CDR3 size: 13 residues. Trimming left V 0 bases short and J 2 bases short, with 5 bases between. The entire variable domain, with the rest obtained from reference TRBV7-9 and TRBJ2-7, is as follows: DTGVSQNPRHKITKRGQNVTFRCDPISEHNRLYWYRQTLGQGPEFLTYFQNEAQLEKSRLLSDRFSAERPKGSFSTLEIQRTEQGDSAMYLCASSLAATYEQYFGPGTRLTVT.

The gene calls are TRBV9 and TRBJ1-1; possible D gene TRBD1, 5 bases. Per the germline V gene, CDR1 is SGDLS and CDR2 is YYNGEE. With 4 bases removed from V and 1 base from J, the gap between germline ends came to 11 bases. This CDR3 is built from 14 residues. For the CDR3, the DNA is TGTGCCAGCAGCCCAGGGACGGGGAACACTGAAGCTTTCTTT. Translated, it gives CASSPGTGNTEAFF.

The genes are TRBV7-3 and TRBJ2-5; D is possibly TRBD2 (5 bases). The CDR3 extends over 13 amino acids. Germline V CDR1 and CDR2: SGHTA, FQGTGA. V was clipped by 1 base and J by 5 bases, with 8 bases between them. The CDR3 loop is CASSLSPGETQYF. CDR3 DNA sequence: TGTGCCAGCAGCTTAAGTCCGGGGGAGACCCAGTACTTC.

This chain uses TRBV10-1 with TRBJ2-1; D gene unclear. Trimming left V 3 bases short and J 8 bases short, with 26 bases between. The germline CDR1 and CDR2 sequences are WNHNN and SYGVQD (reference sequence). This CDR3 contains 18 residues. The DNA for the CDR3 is TGCGCCAGCAGTGACCTCGGATCCTCCGTACCCCCGGGCGATGAGCAGTTCTTC. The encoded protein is CASSDLGSSVPPGDEQFF.

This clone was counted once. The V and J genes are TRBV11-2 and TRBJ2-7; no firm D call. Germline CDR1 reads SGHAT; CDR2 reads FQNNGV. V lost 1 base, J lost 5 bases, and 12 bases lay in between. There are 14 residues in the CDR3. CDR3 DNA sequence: TGTGCCAGCAGCTTAGTTCCCGCCGGAAACGAGCAGTACTTC. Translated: CASSLVPAGNEQYF.

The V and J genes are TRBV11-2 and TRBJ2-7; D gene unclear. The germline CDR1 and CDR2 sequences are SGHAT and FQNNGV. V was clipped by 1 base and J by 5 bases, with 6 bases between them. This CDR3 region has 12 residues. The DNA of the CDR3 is TGTGCCAGCAGCTTAGGTCCTGACGAGCAGTACTTC. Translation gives CASSLGPDEQYF.

The CDR3 DNA is TGTGCCACCAGCAGAGATCGTGGAGGTTCGGGGGAGCAGTACTTC. Translating gives CATSRDRGGSGEQYF. The V gene is TRBV15, the J gene TRBJ2-7; TRBD2 might be the D (5 bases). Germline CDR1 is LNHNV and CDR2 is YYDKDF (reference sequence). The CDR3 loop spans 15 amino acids. The V gene lost 0 bases and the J gene lost 7 bases, with 16 bases spanning the gap.

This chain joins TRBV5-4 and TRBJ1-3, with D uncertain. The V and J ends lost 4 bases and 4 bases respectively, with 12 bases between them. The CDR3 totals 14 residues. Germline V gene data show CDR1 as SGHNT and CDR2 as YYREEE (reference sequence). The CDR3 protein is CASSPEGAGNTIYF. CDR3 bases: TGTGCCAGCAGCCCCGAAGGAGCCGGAAACACCATATATTTT.

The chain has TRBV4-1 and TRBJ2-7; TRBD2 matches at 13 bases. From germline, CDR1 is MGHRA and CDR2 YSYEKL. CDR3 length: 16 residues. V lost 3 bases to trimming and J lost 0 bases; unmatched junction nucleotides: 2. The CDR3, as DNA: TGCGCCAGCAGCCAGGGGACTAGCGGGGTCTCCTACGAGCAGTACTTC. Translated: CASSQGTSGVSYEQYF.

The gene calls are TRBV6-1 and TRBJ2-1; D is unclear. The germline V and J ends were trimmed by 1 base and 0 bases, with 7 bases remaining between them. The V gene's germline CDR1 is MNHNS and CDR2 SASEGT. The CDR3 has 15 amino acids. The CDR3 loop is CASSEGTSSYNEQFF. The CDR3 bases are TGTGCCAGCAGTGAAGGGACCAGCTCCTACAATGAGCAGTTCTTC.

The CDR3 is CASSLGQGPAGELFF. The CDR3 DNA reads as TGTGCCAGTAGTTTAGGACAGGGACCCGCCGGGGAGCTGTTTTTT. The chain combines TRBV19 with TRBJ2-2; 8 nucleotides agree with TRBD1. The CDR3 sequence is 15 residues long. Germline V CDR1 and CDR2: LNHDA, SQIVND (reference sequence). V trimming: 5 bases; J trimming: 6 bases; junction bases outside the gene matches: 8.

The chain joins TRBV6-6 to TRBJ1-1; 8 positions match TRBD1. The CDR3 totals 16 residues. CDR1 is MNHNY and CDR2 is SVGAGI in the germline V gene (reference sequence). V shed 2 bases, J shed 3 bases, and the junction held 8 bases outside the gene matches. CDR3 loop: CASSYPGGTKDTEAFF. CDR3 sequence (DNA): TGTGCCAGCAGTTACCCAGGGGGCACAAAGGACACTGAAGCTTTCTTT.

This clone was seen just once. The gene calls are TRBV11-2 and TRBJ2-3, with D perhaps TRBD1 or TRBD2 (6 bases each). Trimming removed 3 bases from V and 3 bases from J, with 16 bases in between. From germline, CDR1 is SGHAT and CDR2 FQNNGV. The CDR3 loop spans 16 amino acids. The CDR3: CASSLGGGGGTDTQYF. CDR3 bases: TGTGCCAGCAGCTTGGGAGGAGGAGGGGGTACAGATACGCAGTATTTT.

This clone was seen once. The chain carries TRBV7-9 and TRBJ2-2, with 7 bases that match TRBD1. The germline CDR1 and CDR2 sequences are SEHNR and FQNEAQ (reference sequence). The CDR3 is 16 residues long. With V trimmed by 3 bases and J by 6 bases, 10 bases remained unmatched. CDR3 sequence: CASSFQGQVVSGELFF. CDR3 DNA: TGTGCCAGCAGCTTCCAAGGACAGGTTGTCTCCGGGGAGCTGTTTTTT.

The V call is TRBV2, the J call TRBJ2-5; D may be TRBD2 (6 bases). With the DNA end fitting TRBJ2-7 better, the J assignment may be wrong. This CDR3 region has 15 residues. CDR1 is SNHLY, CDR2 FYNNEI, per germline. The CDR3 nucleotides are TGTGCCAGCAGTGTGAGTAGCGGAGTGGCCTACGAGCAGTACTTC. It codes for CASSVSSGVAYEQYF.

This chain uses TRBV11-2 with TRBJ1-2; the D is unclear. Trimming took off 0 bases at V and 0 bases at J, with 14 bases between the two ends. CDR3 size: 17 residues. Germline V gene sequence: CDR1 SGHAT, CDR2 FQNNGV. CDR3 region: CASSLDRTNPANYGYTF. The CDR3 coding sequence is TGTGCCAGCAGCTTAGATCGGACTAATCCTGCTAACTATGGCTACACCTTC.